The rows below give T cell receptor beta chains drawn from one sample of a study of blood T cell repertoires in COVID-19. The data were produced by immunoSEQ multiplex PCR, yet TCRdb's version contains in-frame clones alone and is incomplete. This table has around 200,000 clones, 75% to 90% appearing once. The material sequenced was peripheral blood. The receptors shown here come from a woman aged 35 to 49 with COVID-19, enrolled during active disease. The CDR3 runs from the conserved cysteine through the conserved F or W. The order of the fields is V gene, clone size, D gene, CDR3 length, J gene, CDR3 protein, CDR3 DNA. A D gene is named only where the DNA matches it firmly. Clone size is given for some rows only: seen once, a few or many times, or a class if the clone is expanded.

TRBV28,.,.,12,TRBJ1-3,CASSPRRDTIYF,TGTGCCAGCAGTCCAAGACGGGACACCATATATTTT
TRBV6-5,.,TRBD1,14,TRBJ1-2,CASRLAGTGYGYTF,TGTGCCAGCAGGTTAGCCGGGACAGGTTACGGCTACACCTTC
TRBV29-1,.,.,14,TRBJ2-5,CSVLSGGRQETQYF,TGCAGCGTCCTTTCGGGGGGCAGGCAAGAGACCCAGTACTTC
TRBV5-5,.,TRBD1,16,TRBJ1-3,CASRLGTGTTANTIYF,TGTGCCAGCAGATTGGGGACAGGGACCACCGCAAACACCATATATTTT
TRBV19,.,.,15,TRBJ1-2,CASTRKTALDYGYTF,TGTGCCAGTACCCGAAAGACAGCACTCGACTATGGCTACACCTTC
TRBV4-2,.,.,15,TRBJ2-2,CASSQAGQATGELFF,TGTGCCAGCAGCCAAGCCGGACAAGCTACCGGGGAGCTGTTTTTT
TRBV12-3/TRBV12-4,.,.,13,TRBJ1-2,CASSTSRNYGYTF,TGTGCCAGCAGTACGTCCAGGAACTATGGCTACACCTTC
TRBV6-4,.,.,13,TRBJ2-4,CASSEQEGNIQYF,TGTGCCAGCAGTGAACAGGAGGGGAACATTCAGTACTTC
TRBV5-3,.,.,14,TRBJ1-6,CARMFSLLNSPLHF,TGTGCCAGAATGTTTAGCTTGCTGAATTCACCCCTCCACTTT
TRBV4-1,few,.,17,TRBJ2-7,CASSQVLGSVASYEQYF,TGCGCCAGCAGCCAAGTTTTGGGCTCTGTAGCGTCCTACGAGCAGTACTTC
TRBV19,once,TRBD1,13,TRBJ1-1,CAVSGTANTEAFF,TGTGCCGTTTCCGGGACAGCTAACACTGAAGCTTTCTTT
TRBV19,.,TRBD1,14,TRBJ2-7,CASSTTGQGSPQAF,TGTGCCAGTAGTACGACGGGACAGGGGTCTCCTCAGGCCTTC
TRBV6-5,.,.,16,TRBJ2-1,CASSYGGGISYNEQFF,TGTGCCAGCAGTTACGGCGGAGGCATTTCCTACAATGAGCAGTTCTTC
TRBV19,.,.,14,TRBJ2-7,CASSRGGTTYEQYF,TGTGCCAGTAGTAGAGGAGGTACGACCTACGAGCAGTACTTC
TRBV5-1,.,.,14,TRBJ2-1,CASTQSGAYNEQFF,TGCGCCAGCACCCAGTCGGGAGCCTACAATGAGCAGTTCTTC
TRBV28,.,.,14,TRBJ1-5,CASSFVESNQPQHF,TGTGCCAGCAGTTTTGTAGAAAGCAATCAGCCCCAGCATTTT
TRBV27,.,TRBD1,14,TRBJ1-2,CASSSRDRVGGYTF,TGTGCCAGCAGTTCCCGGGACAGGGTTGGGGGCTACACCTTC
TRBV9,once,TRBD2,14,TRBJ2-5,CASSVVAGKETQYF,TGTGCCAGCAGCGTAGTAGCGGGAAAAGAGACCCAGTACTTC
TRBV6-5,.,.,12,TRBJ2-7,CASSSGSYEQYF,TGTGCCAGCAGCTCCGGGTCCTACGAGCAGTACTTC
TRBV7-9,.,TRBD1,15,TRBJ1-4,CASSLDRAVNEKLFF,TGTGCCAGCAGCTTGGACAGGGCCGTCAATGAAAAACTGTTTTTT
TRBV28,.,TRBD2,15,TRBJ2-1,CASMTGTSGTERQFF,TGTGCCAGCATGACCGGGACTAGCGGAACCGAACGGCAGTTCTTC
TRBV6-5,once,.,12,TRBJ2-1,CASRQANNEQFF,TGTGCCAGCAGACAGGCCAACAATGAGCAGTTCTTC
TRBV28,.,TRBD1,13,TRBJ1-2,CASSSDRANGYTF,TGTGCCAGCAGTTCAGACAGGGCAAATGGCTACACCTTC
TRBV9,.,TRBD1,15,TRBJ2-5,CASSPKTGGKETQYF,TGTGCCAGCAGCCCAAAGACAGGGGGCAAAGAGACCCAGTACTTC
TRBV12-3/TRBV12-4,.,.,12,TRBJ2-1,CASSFGSSEQFF,TGTGCCAGCAGTTTTGGGTCTAGCGAGCAGTTCTTC
TRBV5-1,.,.,13,TRBJ1-3,CASSSGRGNTIYF,TGCGCCAGCAGCTCAGGAAGGGGAAACACCATATATTTT
TRBV28,.,TRBD1,14,TRBJ2-7,CASRRTGLNYEQYF,TGTGCCAGCCGAAGGACAGGGTTGAACTACGAGCAGTACTTC
TRBV4-1,.,TRBD1,16,TRBJ1-5,CASSQEGTGFIQPQHF,TGCGCCAGCAGCCAAGAGGGGACAGGCTTCATTCAGCCCCAGCATTTT
TRBV7-9,.,.,19,TRBJ1-5,CASSGGRDGGSYSNQPQHF,TGTGCCAGCAGCGGGGGACGGGACGGAGGGTCCTATAGCAATCAGCCCCAGCATTTT
TRBV9,.,.,12,TRBJ1-1,CASSALMQEAFF,TGTGCCAGCAGCGCCCTAATGCAAGAAGCTTTCTTT
TRBV5-1,.,TRBD2,17,TRBJ2-3,CASSLLGIGGSTDTQYF,TGCGCCAGCAGCTTGTTAGGTATCGGGGGGAGCACAGATACGCAGTATTTT
TRBV5-4,few,TRBD1,14,TRBJ2-7,CASTSRQGAYEQYF,TGTGCCAGCACCAGCCGACAGGGGGCCTACGAGCAGTACTTC
TRBV19,.,.,15,TRBJ1-1,CASSIDGEGDTEAFF,TGTGCCAGTAGTATTGATGGGGAGGGGGACACTGAAGCTTTCTTT
TRBV3-1/TRBV3-2,few,.,16,TRBJ2-2,CASSQDFSAKTGELFF,TGTGCCAGCAGCCAAGATTTCAGCGCCAAGACCGGGGAGCTGTTTTTT
TRBV6-5,once,.,12,TRBJ2-7,CASSYTGYEQYF,TGTGCCAGCAGTTACACCGGCTACGAGCAGTACTTC
TRBV19,.,.,14,TRBJ1-1,CASSTVGRGTEAFF,TGTGCCAGTAGTACGGTGGGGCGCGGCACTGAAGCTTTCTTT
TRBV6-4,.,TRBD1,14,TRBJ1-1,CASSEGDRGTEAFF,TGTGCCAGCAGTGAAGGGGACAGGGGCACTGAAGCTTTCTTT
TRBV24-1,once,TRBD1,15,TRBJ2-7,CATSDSRNRGYEQYF,TGTGCCACCAGTGATTCTCGAAACAGGGGCTACGAGCAGTACTTC
TRBV6-4,.,.,12,TRBJ2-5,CASSDDKETQYF,TGTGCCAGCAGTGACGACAAAGAGACCCAGTACTTC
TRBV19,.,.,12,TRBJ1-1,CASSISDTEAFF,TGTGCCAGTAGTATATCCGACACTGAAGCTTTCTTT
TRBV5-1,once,TRBD1,15,TRBJ2-2,CASSSGTGDTGELFF,TGCGCCAGCAGCTCCGGGACAGGAGACACCGGGGAGCTGTTTTTT
TRBV7-9,.,TRBD1,13,TRBJ1-1,CASSPQGRTEAFF,TGTGCCAGCAGCCCACAGGGGAGGACTGAAGCTTTCTTT
TRBV28,.,.,15,TRBJ2-3,CASSFSGYYTDTQYF,TGTGCCAGCAGTTTCTCTGGGTACTACACAGATACGCAGTATTTT
TRBV11-3,.,TRBD1,14,TRBJ2-1,CASSLGTGGNEQFF,TGTGCCAGCAGCCTTGGGACAGGGGGCAATGAGCAGTTCTTC
TRBV6-4,.,.,15,TRBJ2-3,CASSDVLGHTDTQYF,TGTGCCAGCAGTGACGTCTTGGGCCACACAGATACGCAGTATTTT
TRBV6-5,once,TRBD1,15,TRBJ1-1,CASSYDDRVKTEAFF,TGTGCCAGCAGTTATGACGACAGGGTAAAAACTGAAGCTTTCTTT
TRBV3-1/TRBV3-2,.,.,13,TRBJ1-4,CASSPGLEEKLFF,TGTGCCAGCAGCCCAGGGTTAGAGGAAAAACTGTTTTTT
TRBV11-3,.,TRBD1,14,TRBJ2-4,CASSLGQGGNIQYF,TGTGCCAGCAGCTTAGGACAGGGGGGAAACATTCAGTACTTC
TRBV6-1,once,TRBD1,13,TRBJ1-2,CASSDQGAGGYTF,TGTGCCAGCAGTGACCAGGGGGCTGGTGGCTACACCTTC
TRBV11-2,.,TRBD2,17,TRBJ2-1,CASSLRRQTSGYNEQFF,TGTGCCAGCAGCTTACGCCGTCAGACTAGCGGTTACAATGAGCAGTTCTTC
TRBV10-1,few,TRBD2,17,TRBJ2-2,CASSRLAGGPGTGELFF,TGCGCCAGCAGTAGACTAGCGGGAGGGCCCGGCACCGGGGAGCTGTTTTTT
TRBV28,.,.,13,TRBJ1-6,CASSYYRGSPLHF,TGTGCCAGCAGTTACTATCGTGGTTCACCCCTCCACTTT
TRBV28,.,TRBD2,17,TRBJ2-3,CASSFPETSGRTDTQYF,TGTGCCAGCAGTTTCCCGGAGACTAGCGGGAGGACAGATACGCAGTATTTT
TRBV27,.,TRBD2,15,TRBJ2-1,CASSLRLAGYNEQFF,TGTGCCAGCAGTTTACGGCTAGCGGGGTACAATGAGCAGTTCTTC